Listed here is a single T cell receptor (beta chain). Its antigen is not known. Trimming took 3 bases from V and 1 from J, leaving 13 bases between them. Germline V gene lookup returns CDR1 LNHDA and CDR2 SQIVND (reference sequence). CDR3 length equals 15 residues. The sample originates from a study of shared clonotypes between healthy human individuals. The healthy adult donors were HIV-negative and reported no recent acute infections or vaccinations. At the deep level, the assay was run. TCRdb's copy holds only in-frame clones and misses some; the assay was immunoSEQ multiplex PCR. This table has 2 million to 2.5 million clones, around 90% appearing once. Overall study findings and caveats: It was only blood that was sampled, and tissue repertoires likely differ.

Material: naive CD4+ T cells from PBMCs. Subset in this sample: CD45RA+ positively selected. The J gene is TRBJ2-7, the V gene TRBV19; the D gene is possibly TRBD2 (6 bases). The sequence derives from a man aged 18 to 29 in good health. Some clones in this sample may be carry-over from other donors' samples. The CDR3 nucleotides read TGTGCCAGTAGTATCGGGGGAGGACCTTCCTACGAGCAGTACTTC. This codes for CASSIGGGPSYEQYF.